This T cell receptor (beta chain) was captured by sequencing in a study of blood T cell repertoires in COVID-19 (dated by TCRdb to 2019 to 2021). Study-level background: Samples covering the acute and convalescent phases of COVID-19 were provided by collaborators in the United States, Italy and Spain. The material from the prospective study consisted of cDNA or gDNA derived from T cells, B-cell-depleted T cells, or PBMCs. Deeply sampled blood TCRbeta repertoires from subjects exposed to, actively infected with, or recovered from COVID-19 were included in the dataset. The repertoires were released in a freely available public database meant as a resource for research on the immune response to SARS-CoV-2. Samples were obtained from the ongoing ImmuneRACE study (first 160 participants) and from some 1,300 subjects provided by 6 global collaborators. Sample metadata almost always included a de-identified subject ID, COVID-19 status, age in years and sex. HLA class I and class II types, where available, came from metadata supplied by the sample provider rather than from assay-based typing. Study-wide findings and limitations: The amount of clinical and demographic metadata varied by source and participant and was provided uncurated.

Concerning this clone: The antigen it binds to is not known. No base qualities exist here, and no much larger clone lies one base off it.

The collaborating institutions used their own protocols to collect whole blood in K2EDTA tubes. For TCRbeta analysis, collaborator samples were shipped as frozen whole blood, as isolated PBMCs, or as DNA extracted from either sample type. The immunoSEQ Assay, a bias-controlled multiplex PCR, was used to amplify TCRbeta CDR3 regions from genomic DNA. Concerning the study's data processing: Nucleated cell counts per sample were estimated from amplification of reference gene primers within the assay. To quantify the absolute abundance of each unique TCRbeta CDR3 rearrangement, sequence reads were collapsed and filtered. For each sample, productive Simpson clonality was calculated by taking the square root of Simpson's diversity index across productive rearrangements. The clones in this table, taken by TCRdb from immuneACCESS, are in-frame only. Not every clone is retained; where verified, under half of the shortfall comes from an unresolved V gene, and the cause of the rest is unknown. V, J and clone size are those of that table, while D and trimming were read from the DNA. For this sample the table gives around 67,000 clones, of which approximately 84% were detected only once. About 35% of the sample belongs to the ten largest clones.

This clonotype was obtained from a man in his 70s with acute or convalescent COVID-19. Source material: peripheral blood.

The sequenced DNA is TGTGCCAGCACCACGGGGGAAACTTATAGCAATCAGCCCCAGCATTTT. It specifies CASTTGETYSNQPQHF. Recombination linked TRBV6-6 to TRBJ1-5; TRBD1 is possibly the D segment (5 matching bases). From the cysteine up to the phenylalanine, the CDR3 has a length of 16 residues. This entry keeps only the CDR3 DNA: 48 bases, framed from base 1. CDR1 is given as MNHNY and CDR2 as SVGAGI, both from the germline V gene (reference sequence). V drops 7 bases and J drops 0 bases, leaving 16 bases in between.